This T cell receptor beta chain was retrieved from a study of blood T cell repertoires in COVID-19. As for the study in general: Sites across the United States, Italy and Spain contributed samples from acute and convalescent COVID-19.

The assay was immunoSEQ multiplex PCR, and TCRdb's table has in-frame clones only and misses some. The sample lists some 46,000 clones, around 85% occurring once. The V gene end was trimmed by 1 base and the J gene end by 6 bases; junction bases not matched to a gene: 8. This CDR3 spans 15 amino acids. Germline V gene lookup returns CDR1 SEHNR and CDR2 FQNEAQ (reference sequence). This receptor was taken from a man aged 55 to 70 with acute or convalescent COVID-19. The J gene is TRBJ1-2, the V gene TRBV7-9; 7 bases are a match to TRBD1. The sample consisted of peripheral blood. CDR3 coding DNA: TGTGCCAGCAGCTTAGGGGTGGGACAGACCGATGGCTACACCTTC. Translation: CASSLGVGQTDGYTF.